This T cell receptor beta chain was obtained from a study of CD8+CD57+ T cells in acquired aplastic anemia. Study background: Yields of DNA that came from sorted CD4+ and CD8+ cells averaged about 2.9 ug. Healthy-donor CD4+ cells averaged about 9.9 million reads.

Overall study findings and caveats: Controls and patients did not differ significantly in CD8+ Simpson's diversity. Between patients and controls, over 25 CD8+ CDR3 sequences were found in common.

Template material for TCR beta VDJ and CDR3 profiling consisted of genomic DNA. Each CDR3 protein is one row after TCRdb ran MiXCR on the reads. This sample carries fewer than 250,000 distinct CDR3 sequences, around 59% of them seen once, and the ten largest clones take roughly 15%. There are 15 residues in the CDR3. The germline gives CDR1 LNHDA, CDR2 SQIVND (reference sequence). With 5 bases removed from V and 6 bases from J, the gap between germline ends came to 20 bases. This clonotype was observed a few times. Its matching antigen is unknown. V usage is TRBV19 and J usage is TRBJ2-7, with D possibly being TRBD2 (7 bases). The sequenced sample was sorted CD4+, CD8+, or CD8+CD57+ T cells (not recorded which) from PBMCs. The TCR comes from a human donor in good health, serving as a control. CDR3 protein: CASSWGGNTGGEQYF. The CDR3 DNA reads TGTGCCAGTAGTTGGGGGGGCAACACCGGGGGCGAGCAGTACTTC. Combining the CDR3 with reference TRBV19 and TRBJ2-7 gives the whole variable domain DGGITQSPKYLFRKEGQNVTLSCEQNLNHDAMYWYRQDPGQGLRLIYYSQIVNDFQKGDIAEGYSVSREKKESFPLTVTSAQKNPTAFYLCASSWGGNTGGEQYFGPGTRLTVT.